This T cell receptor beta chain was identified in a study of cytomegalovirus exposure and HLA in healthy donors. This clone was seen just once. It was with 60 Vbeta and 13 Jbeta primers that the PCR ran. Sequenced by immunoSEQ multiplex PCR; TCRdb stores in-frame clones only, minus some. Of about 180,000 clones listed, under 85% are singletons. The germline gives CDR1 SGHNT, CDR2 YYREEE (reference sequence). The CDR3 spans 15 residues. J gave up 3 bases and V 3 bases, and 7 bases lay outside the gene matches. The clonotype originates from a human donor in good health. The chain recombines TRBV5-4 with TRBJ1-2; TRBD1 matches 8 bases. Sample: PBMCs. The CDR3 bases are TGTGCCAGCAGCTCCCCGGCAGGGGGCTACTATGGCTACACCTTC. This sequence encodes CASSSPAGGYYGYTF.